This T cell receptor (beta chain) was sequenced during a study of beta chain features in type 1 diabetes. This CDR3 contains 12 residues. The V end was cut by 1 base, the J end by 7 bases, with 6 bases between. The germline V gene encodes CDR1 SEHNR and CDR2 FQNEAQ (reference sequence). General study points: Shortening that was moderate but significant affected the TCRB CDR3s of Type 1 diabetes patients in all four CD4+ subsets. Within patients, naive, central memory and Treg TCRB repertoires seemed more similar than within healthy donors.

Expressed TCRB transcripts were sequenced after all isolated RNA was converted to cDNA. Only in-frame clones appear in the TCRdb table, and some are missing; sequencing was by immunoSEQ multiplex PCR. This sample has approximately 46,000 clones, with around 40% found just once. As concerns this clone: Its antigen is currently unknown.

Sorted populations all had greater than 95% purity. This receptor was identified in a man aged 25 to 40 with type 1 diabetes. The sequencing input was stem cell memory CD4+ T cells from blood. J is TRBJ2-3 and V is TRBV7-9; D ambiguous. This CDR3 is CASSLVSNTQYF. The CDR3 DNA is TGTGCCAGCAGCTTAGTGAGCAATACGCAGTATTTT.